Listed below are T cell receptor beta chains from one sample, sequenced in a study of cytomegalovirus exposure and HLA in healthy donors. Sequenced by immunoSEQ multiplex PCR; TCRdb stores in-frame clones only, minus some. This table lists about 48,000 clones. The sample consisted of PBMCs. Every receptor here comes from a woman in her thirties or forties in good health and CMV-seronegative. Both conserved end residues are part of each CDR3. D genes are given only for firm matches. Expanded clones get a size class; other rows say once, few or many, or leave the size out.

NA	TRBD2	TRBJ2-7	TRBV4-2	CASSRQISSGSNLKEQYF	TGTGCCAGCAGCCGACAGATTTCTAGCGGGAGCAATCTAAAGGAGCAGTACTTC
NA	NA	TRBJ1-1	TRBV18	CASSPPSRGNTEAFF	TGTGCCAGCTCACCACCTAGCAGGGGGAACACTGAAGCTTTCTTT
NA	TRBD2	TRBJ2-1	TRBV4-1	CASSPPASGPYNEQFF	TGCGCCAGCAGCCCTCCAGCTAGCGGGCCCTACAATGAGCAGTTCTTC
NA	TRBD1	TRBJ2-7	TRBV7-3	CASSATGYEQYF	TGTGCCAGCAGCGCGACAGGGTACGAGCAGTACTTC
NA	TRBD1	TRBJ2-2	TRBV7-2	CASSLNRGRTGELFF	TGTGCCAGCAGCTTAAACAGGGGGAGGACCGGGGAGCTGTTTTTT
NA	TRBD1	TRBJ2-3	TRBV25-1	CASSAGTGHTDTQYF	TGTGCCAGCAGTGCCGGGACAGGCCACACAGATACGCAGTATTTT
NA	TRBD2	TRBJ2-1	TRBV2	CASSKRTSGRGSSYNEQFF	TGTGCCAGCAGTAAACGGACTAGCGGGAGGGGTAGCTCCTACAATGAGCAGTTCTTC
NA	TRBD2	TRBJ2-4	TRBV7-2	CASSLPSGRAANIQYF	TGTGCCAGCAGCTTACCTAGCGGGAGGGCCGCGAACATTCAGTACTTC
NA	TRBD1	TRBJ2-7	TRBV28	CASSYGTGSYEQYF	TGTGCCAGCAGTTATGGGACAGGTTCCTACGAGCAGTACTTC
NA	TRBD2	TRBJ2-5	TRBV6-1	CASSVWRGNQETQYF	TGTGCCAGCAGTGTGTGGCGGGGGAATCAAGAGACCCAGTACTTC
NA	TRBD2	TRBJ2-1	TRBV4-3	CASSQDLTSGRNEQFF	TGCGCCAGCAGCCAAGATCTTACTAGCGGGAGAAATGAGCAGTTCTTC
NA	TRBD1	TRBJ1-4	TRBV7-6	CASSLVPGQGARRTNEKLFF	TGTGCCAGCAGCTTAGTTCCGGGACAGGGGGCCCGGAGAACTAATGAAAAACTGTTTTTT
NA	TRBD1	TRBJ2-7	TRBV7-8	CASSWDRTYEQYF	TGTGCCAGCAGCTGGGACAGAACCTACGAGCAGTACTTC
medium-sized	NA	TRBJ2-1	TRBV5-4	CASSVDKDNEQFF	TGTGCCAGCAGCGTGGACAAAGACAATGAGCAGTTCTTC
NA	TRBD1	TRBJ1-2	TRBV7-9	CASSARDRGMYGYTF	TGTGCCAGCAGCGCCCGGGACAGGGGCATGTATGGCTACACCTTC
NA	TRBD2	TRBJ2-7	TRBV19	CASSIFVTSYLYEQYF	TGTGCCAGTAGTATATTCGTGACTAGCTATCTTTACGAGCAGTACTTC
NA	TRBD1	TRBJ2-7	TRBV7-2	CASSFRDRGRDEQYF	TGTGCCAGCAGCTTCCGGGACAGGGGAAGGGACGAGCAGTACTTC
NA	NA	TRBJ1-6	TRBV5-1	CASSLDGTDNSPLHF	TGCGCCAGCAGCTTGGACGGTACAGATAATTCACCCCTCCACTTT
NA	TRBD2	TRBJ2-1	TRBV28	CASSLLGSGESYNEQFF	TGTGCCAGCAGTTTATTGGGTAGCGGGGAATCCTACAATGAGCAGTTCTTC
NA	NA	TRBJ1-2	TRBV25-1	CASSENGVGPRDGYTF	TGTGCCAGCAGTGAAAACGGGGTAGGGCCGCGCGATGGCTACACCTTC
NA	NA	TRBJ2-1	TRBV7-2	CASSSSTNEQFF	TGTGCCAGCAGCTCCTCTACCAATGAGCAGTTCTTC
NA	TRBD2	TRBJ2-5	TRBV7-2	CASSFRASGPETQYF	TGTGCCAGCAGCTTCCGGGCTAGCGGTCCGGAGACCCAGTACTTC
NA	NA	TRBJ1-1	TRBV18	CASSPQEVNTEAFF	TGTGCCAGCTCACCACAGGAGGTGAACACTGAAGCTTTCTTT
NA	NA	TRBJ2-1	TRBV20-1	CSAKSSAEQFF	TGCAGTGCTAAATCTAGCGCCGAGCAGTTCTTC
NA	NA	TRBJ2-7	TRBV18	CASSPQGPVNEQYF	TGTGCCAGCTCACCTCAGGGGCCCGTAAACGAGCAGTACTTC
NA	TRBD2	TRBJ2-7	TRBV6-5	CASKGGVTYEQYF	TGTGCCAGCAAGGGAGGGGTGACCTACGAGCAGTACTTC
NA	NA	TRBJ2-1	TRBV28	CASHQPWTTKAYNEQFF	TGTGCCAGCCATCAACCGTGGACAACCAAGGCCTACAATGAGCAGTTCTTC
NA	NA	TRBJ2-1	TRBV29-1	CSVGLGGDTYNEQFF	TGCAGCGTTGGTCTAGGAGGGGATACTTACAATGAGCAGTTCTTC
NA	TRBD1	TRBJ2-7	TRBV29-1	CSVTGENAYEQYF	TGCAGCGTAACAGGGGAAAATGCCTACGAGCAGTACTTC
NA	TRBD1	TRBJ2-7	TRBV6-1	CASSEDGTARYEQYF	TGTGCCAGCAGTGAAGACGGGACAGCCAGATACGAGCAGTACTTC
NA	NA	TRBJ1-5	TRBV7-8	CASGPGGQQPQHF	TGTGCCAGCGGGCCGGGGGGCCAACAGCCCCAGCATTTT
NA	TRBD1	TRBJ1-5	TRBV19	CASSINDRGFGQPQHF	TGTGCCAGTAGTATTAATGACAGGGGATTCGGTCAGCCCCAGCATTTT
NA	TRBD2	TRBJ2-1	TRBV7-9	CASKRLAGGTWEQFF	TGTGCCAGCAAACGACTAGCGGGAGGAACGTGGGAGCAGTTCTTC
NA	TRBD1	TRBJ2-7	TRBV19	CASSIPGQAYEQYF	TGTGCCAGTAGTATCCCGGGACAGGCCTACGAGCAGTACTTC
NA	TRBD1	TRBJ1-4	TRBV6-6	CASRTRDRDEKLFF	TGTGCCAGCAGAACCCGGGACAGGGACGAAAAACTGTTTTTT
NA	TRBD1	TRBJ1-1	TRBV18	CASSPGTAEAFF	TGTGCCAGCTCACCAGGGACAGCTGAAGCTTTCTTT
NA	NA	TRBJ2-7	TRBV29-1	CSVVLGGRFYEQYF	TGCAGCGTTGTTCTGGGGGGGCGATTCTACGAGCAGTACTTC
NA	NA	TRBJ2-3	TRBV7-2	CASSPDRTFTDTQYF	TGTGCCAGCAGCCCGGACAGAACCTTCACAGATACGCAGTATTTT
NA	NA	TRBJ1-1	TRBV7-9	CASSSGVGDTEAFF	TGTGCCAGCAGCTCGGGGGTGGGGGACACTGAAGCTTTCTTT
NA	TRBD2	TRBJ2-1	TRBV6-6	CASSPSGGEQFF	TGTGCCAGCAGCCCCTCCGGGGGGGAGCAGTTCTTC